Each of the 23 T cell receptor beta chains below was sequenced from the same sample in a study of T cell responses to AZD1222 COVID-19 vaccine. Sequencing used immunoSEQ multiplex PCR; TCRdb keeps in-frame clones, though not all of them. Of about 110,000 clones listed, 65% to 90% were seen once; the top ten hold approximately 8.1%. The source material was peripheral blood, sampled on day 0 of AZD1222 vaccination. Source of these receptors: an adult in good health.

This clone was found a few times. The CDR3 spells CAWSFLAGATDTQYF. The CDR3 bases are TGTGCCTGGAGTTTTCTCGCTGGGGCCACAGATACGCAGTATTTT. The chain joins TRBV30 to TRBJ2-3, with D perhaps matching TRBD1 (5 bases). CDR1 is GTSNPN, CDR2 SVGIG, per germline (reference sequence). This CDR3 has 15 residues. The V and J ends lost 2 bases and 2 bases respectively, with 14 bases between them.

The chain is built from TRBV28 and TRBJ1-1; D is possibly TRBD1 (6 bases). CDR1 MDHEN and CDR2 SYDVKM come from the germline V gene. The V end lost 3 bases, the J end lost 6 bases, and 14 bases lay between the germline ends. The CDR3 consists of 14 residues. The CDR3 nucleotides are TGTGCCAGCAGTTTTCCCCCAGGGGACGCTGAAGCTTTCTTT. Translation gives CASSFPPGDAEAFF. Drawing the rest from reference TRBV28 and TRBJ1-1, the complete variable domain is DVKVTQSSRYLVKRTGEKVFLECVQDMDHENMFWYRQDPGLGLRLIYFSYDVKMKEKGDIPEGYSVSREKKERFSLILESASTNQTSMYLCASSFPPGDAEAFFGQGTRLTVV.

The DNA for the CDR3 is TGTGCCAGCAGTTACCCCCGGACAGGGCACTACGAGCAGTACTTC. Translating it yields CASSYPRTGHYEQYF. The chain uses TRBV6-2 or TRBV6-3 and TRBJ2-7; 8 bases line up with TRBD1. The V segment lost 2 bases and the J segment 3 bases; nucleotides outside the gene matches: 6. This CDR3 region has 15 residues. Germline loops: CDR1 MNHEY, CDR2 SVGEGT.

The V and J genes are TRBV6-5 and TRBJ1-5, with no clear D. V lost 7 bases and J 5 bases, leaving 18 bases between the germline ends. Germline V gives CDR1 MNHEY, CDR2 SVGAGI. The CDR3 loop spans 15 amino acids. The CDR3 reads CASISVGGSDQPQHF. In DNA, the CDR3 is TGTGCCAGCATCAGCGTCGGAGGTAGTGATCAGCCCCAGCATTTT.

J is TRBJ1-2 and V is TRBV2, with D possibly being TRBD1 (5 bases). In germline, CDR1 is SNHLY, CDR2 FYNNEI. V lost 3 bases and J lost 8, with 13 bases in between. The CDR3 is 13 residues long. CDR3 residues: CASSDNRHGGYTF. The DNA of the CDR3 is TGTGCCAGCAGTGATAACAGGCACGGAGGCTACACCTTC. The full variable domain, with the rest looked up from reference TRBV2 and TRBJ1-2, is EPEVTQTPSHQVTQMGQEVILRCVPISNHLYFYWYRQILGQKVEFLVSFYNNEISEKSEIFDDQFSVERPDGSNFTLKIRSTKLEDSAMYFCASSDNRHGGYTFGSGTRLTVV.

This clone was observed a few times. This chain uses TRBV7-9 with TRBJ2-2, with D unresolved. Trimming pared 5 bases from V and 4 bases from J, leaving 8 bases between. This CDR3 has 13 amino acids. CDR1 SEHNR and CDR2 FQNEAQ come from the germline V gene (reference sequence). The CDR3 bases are TGTGCCAGCAGCACGAGACCCACCGGGGAGCTGTTTTTT. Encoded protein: CASSTRPTGELFF.

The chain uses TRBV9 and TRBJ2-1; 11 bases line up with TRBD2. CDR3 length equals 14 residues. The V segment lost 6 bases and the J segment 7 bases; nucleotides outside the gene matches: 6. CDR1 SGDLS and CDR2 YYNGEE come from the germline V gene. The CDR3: CASNLAGGRNEQFF. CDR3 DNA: TGTGCCAGCAATCTAGCGGGGGGCCGGAATGAGCAGTTCTTC. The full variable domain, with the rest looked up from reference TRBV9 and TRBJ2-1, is DSGVTQTPKHLITATGQRVTLRCSPRSGDLSVYWYQQSLDQGLQFLIQYYNGEERAKGNILERFSAQQFPDLHSELNLSSLELGDSALYFCASNLAGGRNEQFFGPGTRLTVL.

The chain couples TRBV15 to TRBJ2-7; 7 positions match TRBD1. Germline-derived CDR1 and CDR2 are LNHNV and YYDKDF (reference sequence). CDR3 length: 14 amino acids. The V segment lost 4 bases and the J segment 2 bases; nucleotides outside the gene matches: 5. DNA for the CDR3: TGTGCCACCAGCATCCGGGACAGAGCCTACGAGCAGTACTTC. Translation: CATSIRDRAYEQYF.

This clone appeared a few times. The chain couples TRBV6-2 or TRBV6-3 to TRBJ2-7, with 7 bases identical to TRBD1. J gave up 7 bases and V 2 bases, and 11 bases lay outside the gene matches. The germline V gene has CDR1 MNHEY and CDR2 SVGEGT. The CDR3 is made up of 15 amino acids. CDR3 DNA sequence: TGTGCCAGCAGTTACGAAGCGACAGGGCTGAGGGAGCAGTACTTC. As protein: CASSYEATGLREQYF.

The DNA for the CDR3 is TGTGCCAGCAGTCTCCGGGACGGAGGGGCAGATACGCAGTATTTT. Its protein product is CASSLRDGGADTQYF. The rearrangement links TRBV28 to TRBJ2-3, with D perhaps matching TRBD2 (6 bases). The germline V and J ends were trimmed by 5 bases and 4 bases, with 16 bases remaining between them. Looked up from germline, CDR1 is MDHEN and CDR2 is SYDVKM. This CDR3 spans 15 amino acids.

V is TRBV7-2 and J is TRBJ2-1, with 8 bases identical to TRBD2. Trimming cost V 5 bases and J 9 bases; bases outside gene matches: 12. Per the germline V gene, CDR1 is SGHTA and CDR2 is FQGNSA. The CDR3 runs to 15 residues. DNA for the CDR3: TGTGCCAGCAGCGGCGGACCGGGACTAGTTACTGAGCAGTTCTTC. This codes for CASSGGPGLVTEQFF.

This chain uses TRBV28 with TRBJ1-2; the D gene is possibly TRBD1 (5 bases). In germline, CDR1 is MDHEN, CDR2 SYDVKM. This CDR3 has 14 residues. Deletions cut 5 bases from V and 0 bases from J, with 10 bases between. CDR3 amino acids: CASSPGTSNYGYTF. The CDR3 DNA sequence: TGTGCCAGCAGTCCCGGGACGTCTAACTATGGCTACACCTTC.

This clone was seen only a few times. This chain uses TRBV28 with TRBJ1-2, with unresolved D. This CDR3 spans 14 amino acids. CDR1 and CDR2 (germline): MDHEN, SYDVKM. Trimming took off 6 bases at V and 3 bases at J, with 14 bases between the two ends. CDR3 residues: CASSELGADYGYTF. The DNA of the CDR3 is TGTGCCAGCAGCGAACTTGGTGCGGACTATGGCTACACCTTC.

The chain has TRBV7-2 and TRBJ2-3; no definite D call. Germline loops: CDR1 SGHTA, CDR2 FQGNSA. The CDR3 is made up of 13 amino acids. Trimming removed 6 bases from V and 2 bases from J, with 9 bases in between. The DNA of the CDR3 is TGTGCCAGCAGTCCACCCCCCACAGATACGCAGTATTTT. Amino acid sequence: CASSPPPTDTQYF.

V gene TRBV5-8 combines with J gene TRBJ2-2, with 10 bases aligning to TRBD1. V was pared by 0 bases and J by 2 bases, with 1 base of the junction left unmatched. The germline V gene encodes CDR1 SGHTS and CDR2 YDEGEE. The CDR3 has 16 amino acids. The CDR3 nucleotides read TGTGCCAGCAGCTTGGGGGACAGGGGCAACACCGGGGAGCTGTTTTTT. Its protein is CASSLGDRGNTGELFF.

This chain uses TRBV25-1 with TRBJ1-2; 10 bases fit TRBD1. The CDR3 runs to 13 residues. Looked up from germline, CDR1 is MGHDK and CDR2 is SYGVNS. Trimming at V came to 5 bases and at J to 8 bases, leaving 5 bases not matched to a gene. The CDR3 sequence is CASSTGQGFGYTF. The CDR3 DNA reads TGTGCCAGCAGTACGGGACAGGGGTTCGGCTACACCTTC.

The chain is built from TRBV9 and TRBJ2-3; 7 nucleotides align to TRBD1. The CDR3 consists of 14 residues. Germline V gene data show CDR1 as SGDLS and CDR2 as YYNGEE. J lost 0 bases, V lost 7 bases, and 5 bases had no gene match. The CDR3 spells CASAWDSSTDTQYF. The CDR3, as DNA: TGTGCCAGCGCCTGGGACAGTAGCACAGATACGCAGTATTTT.

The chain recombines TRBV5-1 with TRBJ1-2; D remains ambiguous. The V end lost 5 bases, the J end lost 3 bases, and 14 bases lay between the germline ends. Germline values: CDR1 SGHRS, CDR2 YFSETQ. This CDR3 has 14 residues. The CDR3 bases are TGCGCCAGCAGTTCCGACGGTTGGGACTATGGCTACACCTTC. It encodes CASSSDGWDYGYTF.

This chain's CDR3 is CASSRTQYF. The CDR3 DNA sequence: TGTGCCAGCAGCCGGACCCAGTACTTC. The rearrangement joins TRBV21-1 to TRBJ2-5; the table assigns TRBD2, which was not confirmed against the DNA. TRBV21-1 is a pseudogene. The CDR3 runs to 9 residues.

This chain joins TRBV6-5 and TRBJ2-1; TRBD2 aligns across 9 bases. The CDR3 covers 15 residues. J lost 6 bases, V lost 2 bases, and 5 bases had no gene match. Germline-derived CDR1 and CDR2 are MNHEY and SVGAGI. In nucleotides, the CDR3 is TGTGCCAGCAGTTACGGAGTAGCGGGAGCCAATGAGCAGTTCTTC. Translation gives CASSYGVAGANEQFF.

The CDR3 is CASSILAGDNEQFF. CDR3 coding DNA: TGTGCCAGTAGTATTCTCGCGGGGGACAATGAGCAGTTCTTC. The chain couples TRBV19 to TRBJ2-1, with 7 bases that match TRBD2. Germline V gene sequence: CDR1 LNHDA, CDR2 SQIVND (reference sequence). The CDR3 extends over 14 amino acids. V lost 3 bases and J lost 5; bases outside the gene matches: 4. Supplemented by reference TRBV19 and TRBJ2-1, the full variable domain reads DGGITQSPKYLFRKEGQNVTLSCEQNLNHDAMYWYRQDPGQGLRLIYYSQIVNDFQKGDIAEGYSVSREKKESFPLTVTSAQKNPTAFYLCASSILAGDNEQFFGPGTRLTVL.

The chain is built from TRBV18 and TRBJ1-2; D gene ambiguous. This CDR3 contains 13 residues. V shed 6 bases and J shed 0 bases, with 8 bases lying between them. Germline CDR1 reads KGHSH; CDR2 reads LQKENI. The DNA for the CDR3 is TGTGCCAGCTCCGCGGAGCCTAACTATGGCTACACCTTC. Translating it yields CASSAEPNYGYTF.

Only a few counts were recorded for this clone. The CDR3 region has the DNA TGTGCCAGCAGCTACCCGATCCCAAAAAGTAACTATGGCTACACCTTC. This gives the protein CASSYPIPKSNYGYTF. V usage is TRBV28 and J usage is TRBJ1-2; D not resolved. Germline CDR1 and CDR2: MDHEN and SYDVKM. The V end was cut by 6 bases, the J end by 1 base, with 18 bases between. The CDR3 consists of 16 residues.